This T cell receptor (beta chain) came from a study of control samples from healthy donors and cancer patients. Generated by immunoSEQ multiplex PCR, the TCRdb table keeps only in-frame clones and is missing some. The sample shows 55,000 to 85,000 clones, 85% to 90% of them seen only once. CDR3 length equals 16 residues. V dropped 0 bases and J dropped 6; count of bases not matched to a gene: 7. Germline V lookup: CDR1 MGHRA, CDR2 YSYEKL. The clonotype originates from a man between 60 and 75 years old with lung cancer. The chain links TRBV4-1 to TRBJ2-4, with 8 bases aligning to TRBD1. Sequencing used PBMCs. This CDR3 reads CASSQDPPQGGNIQYF. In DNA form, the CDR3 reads TGCGCCAGCAGCCAAGATCCCCCACAGGGGGGAAACATTCAGTACTTC.